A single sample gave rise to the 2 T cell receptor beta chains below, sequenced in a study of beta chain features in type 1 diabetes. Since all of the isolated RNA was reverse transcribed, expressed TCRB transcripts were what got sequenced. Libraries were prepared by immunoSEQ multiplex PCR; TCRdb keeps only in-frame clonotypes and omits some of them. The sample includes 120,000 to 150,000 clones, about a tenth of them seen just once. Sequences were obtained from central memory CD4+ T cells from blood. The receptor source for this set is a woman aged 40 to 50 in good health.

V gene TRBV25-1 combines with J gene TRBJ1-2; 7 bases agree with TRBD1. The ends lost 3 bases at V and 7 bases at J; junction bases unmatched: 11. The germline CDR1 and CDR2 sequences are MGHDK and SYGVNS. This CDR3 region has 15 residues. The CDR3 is CASSEFDREIRGYTF. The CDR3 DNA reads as TGTGCCAGCAGTGAGTTCGACAGGGAAATACGTGGCTACACCTTC.

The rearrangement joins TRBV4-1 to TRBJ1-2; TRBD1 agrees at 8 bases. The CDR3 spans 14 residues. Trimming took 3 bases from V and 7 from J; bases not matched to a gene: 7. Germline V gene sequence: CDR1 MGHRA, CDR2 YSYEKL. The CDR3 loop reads CASSQTQGAGGYTF. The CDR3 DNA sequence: TGCGCCAGCAGCCAGACGCAGGGGGCAGGTGGCTACACCTTC.